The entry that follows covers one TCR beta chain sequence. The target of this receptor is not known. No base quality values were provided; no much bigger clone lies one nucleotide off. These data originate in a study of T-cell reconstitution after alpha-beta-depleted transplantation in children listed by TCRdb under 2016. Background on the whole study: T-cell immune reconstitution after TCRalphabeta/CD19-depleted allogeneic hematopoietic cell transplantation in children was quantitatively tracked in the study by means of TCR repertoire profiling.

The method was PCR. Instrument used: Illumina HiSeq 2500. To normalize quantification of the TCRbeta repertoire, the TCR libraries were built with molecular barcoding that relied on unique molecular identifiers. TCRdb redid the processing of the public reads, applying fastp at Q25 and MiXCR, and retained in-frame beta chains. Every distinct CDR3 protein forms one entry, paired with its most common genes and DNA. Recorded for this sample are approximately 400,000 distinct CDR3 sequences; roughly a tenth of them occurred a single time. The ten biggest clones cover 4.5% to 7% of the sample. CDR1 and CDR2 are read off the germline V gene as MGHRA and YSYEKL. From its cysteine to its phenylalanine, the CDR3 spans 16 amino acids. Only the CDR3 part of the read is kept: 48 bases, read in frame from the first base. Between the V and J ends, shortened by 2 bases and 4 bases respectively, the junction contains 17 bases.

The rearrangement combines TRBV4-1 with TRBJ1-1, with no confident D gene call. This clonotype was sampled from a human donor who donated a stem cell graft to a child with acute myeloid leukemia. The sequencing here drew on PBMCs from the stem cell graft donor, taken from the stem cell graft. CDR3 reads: CASSQRYSVWSTEAFF. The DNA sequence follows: TGCGCCAGCAGCCAACGTTATTCCGTCTGGAGCACTGAAGCTTTCTTT.